Each of the 2 T cell receptor beta chains below was sequenced from the same sample in a study of CD8 T cells in Susac syndrome. With random hexamers, reverse transcription was performed on 0.5 to 1 ug of RNA. Using its own MiXCR run on the immunoSEQ multiplex PCR reads, TCRdb lists one record per CDR3 protein. Counted here are 200,000 to 300,000 distinct CDR3 sequences, approximately 92% occurring once; the ten biggest clones make up about 0.071%. The sample taken for sequencing was CD4+ T cells from PBMCs. The receptor set was obtained from a human donor with multiple sclerosis.

This sequence joins TRBV29-1 and TRBJ1-2, with D possibly being TRBD1 (5 bases). Germline assignment: CDR1 SQVTM and CDR2 ANQGSEA. V lost 5 bases and J 6 bases, leaving 10 bases between the germline ends. The CDR3 is 11 amino acids. The CDR3 bases are TGCAGCGTTTCTGGGGCGGATGGCTACACCTTC. Its translation is CSVSGADGYTF.

The CDR3 here is CASSPPPVGANVLTF. Written as DNA, the CDR3 is TGTGCCAGCAGCCCACCGCCAGTGGGGGCCAACGTCCTGACTTTC. This chain connects TRBV3-1 to TRBJ2-6, with D hard to call. Germline CDR1 is LGHDT and CDR2 is YNNKEL (reference sequence). Trimming took 4 bases from V and 4 from J, leaving 11 bases between them. This CDR3 has 15 amino acids.